Given below is one T cell receptor (beta chain) in context. This specimen belongs to a study of blood T cell repertoires in COVID-19. Across the whole study: The United States, Italy and Spain were the sources of the acute and convalescent COVID-19 samples.

Followed over time, Seattle patients had been enrolled while infection was active. Repertoires were generated with immunoSEQ multiplex PCR, while TCRdb's copy carries only in-frame clones and drops some. Here the sample spans approximately 50,000 clones, about 81% being singletons. The receptor's source is a man in his sixties with COVID-19, enrolled during active disease. The sample taken for sequencing was peripheral blood.

In DNA, the CDR3 is TGTGCCAGCAGCTCGGGACTAAACACCGGGGAGCTGTTTTTT. Its translation is CASSSGLNTGELFF. The chain carries TRBV11-2 and TRBJ2-2, with 7 nucleotides matching TRBD2. Germline assignment: CDR1 SGHAT and CDR2 FQNNGV. Trimming took 4 bases from V and 2 from J; bases not matched to a gene: 1. The CDR3 has 14 amino acids. The entire variable domain, with the rest obtained from reference TRBV11-2 and TRBJ2-2, is as follows: EAGVAQSPRYKIIEKRQSVAFWCNPISGHATLYWYQQILGQGPKLLIQFQNNGVVDDSQLPKDRFSAERLKGVDSTLKIQPAKLEDSAVYLCASSSGLNTGELFFGEGSRLTVL.